Sequencing of this T cell receptor (beta chain) was carried out in a study of CD8 T cells in Susac syndrome. Study-level background: Patients with Susac syndrome had blood drawn and were at that point therapy-naive, on corticosteroids, or on intravenous immunoglobulin alone.

V lost 4 bases, J lost 8 bases, and 11 bases lay in between. Germline values: CDR1 DFQATT, CDR2 SNEGSKA (reference sequence). This CDR3 has 11 amino acids. With random hexamers, reverse transcription was performed on about 0.45 to 1 ug of RNA. Across 54 Vbeta and 13 Jbeta, immunoSEQ multiplex PCR amplified TCR beta CDR3. TCRdb analysed the immunoSEQ multiplex PCR reads with MiXCR anew, one entry per CDR3 protein. The top ten clones hold less than 0.15% of a sample with around 110,000 distinct CDR3 sequences, under 96% of them seen once. Recently defined diagnostic criteria classed the Susac syndrome patients as definite or probable. Negative magnetic isolation gave CD8+ and CD4+ cells; FACS enriched CD8+ TEMRA.

Sequencing was performed on CD4+ T cells from PBMCs. The chain uses TRBV20-1 and TRBJ1-1; D not resolved. This TCR derives from a human donor with Susac syndrome. CDR3 residues: CSATPGGEAFF. The CDR3, as DNA: TGCAGTGCTACACCGGGTGGAGAAGCTTTCTTT.